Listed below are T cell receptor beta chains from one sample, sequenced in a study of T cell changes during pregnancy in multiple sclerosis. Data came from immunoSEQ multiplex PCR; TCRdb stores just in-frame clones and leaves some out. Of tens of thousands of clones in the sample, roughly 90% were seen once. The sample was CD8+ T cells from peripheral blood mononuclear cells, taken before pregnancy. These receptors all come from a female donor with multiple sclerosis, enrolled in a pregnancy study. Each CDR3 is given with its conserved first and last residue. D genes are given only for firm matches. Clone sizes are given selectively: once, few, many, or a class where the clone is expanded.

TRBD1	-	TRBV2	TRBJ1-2	CASRPGTGYGYTF	TGTGCCAGCAGACCCGGGACAGGGTATGGCTACACCTTC
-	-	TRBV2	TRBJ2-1	CASMTGFSYNEQFF	TGTGCCAGCATGACAGGTTTTTCCTACAATGAGCAGTTCTTC
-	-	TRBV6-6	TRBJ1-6	CASRHSREGWNSPLHF	TGTGCCAGCAGACACTCCCGCGAGGGTTGGAATTCACCCCTCCACTTT
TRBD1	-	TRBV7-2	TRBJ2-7	CASSLARTGGEQYF	TGTGCCAGCAGCTTAGCGCGGACAGGGGGCGAGCAGTACTTC
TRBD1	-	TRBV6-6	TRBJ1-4	CASSRTGGGVNEKLFF	TGTGCCAGCAGTAGGACAGGGGGAGGTGTCAATGAAAAACTGTTTTTT
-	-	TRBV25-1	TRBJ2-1	CASSEYYGDEQFF	TGTGCCAGCAGTGAATATTACGGGGATGAGCAGTTCTTC
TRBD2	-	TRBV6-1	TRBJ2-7	CASSEGASGGYEQYF	TGTGCCAGCAGTGAAGGGGCTAGCGGGGGCTACGAGCAGTACTTC
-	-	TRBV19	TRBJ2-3	CASSIYGLSDTQYF	TGTGCCAGTAGTATTTACGGACTCTCAGATACGCAGTATTTT
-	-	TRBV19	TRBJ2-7	CASSTGTPYEQYF	TGTGCCAGTAGTACTGGGACACCCTACGAGCAGTACTTC
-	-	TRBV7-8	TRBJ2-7	CASSFYPGEQYF	TGTGCCAGCAGCTTCTATCCGGGGGAGCAGTACTTC
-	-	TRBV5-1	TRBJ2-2	CASSLENRNTGELFF	TGCGCCAGCAGCTTGGAGAATAGAAACACCGGGGAGCTGTTTTTT
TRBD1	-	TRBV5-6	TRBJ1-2	CASSPGTANYGYTF	TGTGCCAGCAGTCCCGGGACAGCTAACTATGGCTACACCTTC
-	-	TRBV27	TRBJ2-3	CASSSGADTQYF	TGTGCCAGCAGTTCCGGGGCAGATACGCAGTATTTT
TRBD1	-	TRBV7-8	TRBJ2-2	CASSLGDRGRTGELFF	TGTGCCAGCAGCTTAGGAGACAGGGGGCGTACCGGGGAGCTGTTTTTT
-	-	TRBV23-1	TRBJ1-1	CASSQHMNTEAFF	TGCGCCAGCAGTCAACACATGAACACTGAAGCTTTCTTT
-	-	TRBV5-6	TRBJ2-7	CASSLGGSPLDEQYF	TGTGCCAGCAGCTTGGGAGGGAGCCCACTCGACGAGCAGTACTTC
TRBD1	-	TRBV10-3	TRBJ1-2	CAISENRGQGTYGYTF	TGTGCCATCAGTGAGAATCGGGGACAGGGGACCTATGGCTACACCTTC
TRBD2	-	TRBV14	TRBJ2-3	CASSQEGEGMGTDTQYF	TGTGCCAGCAGCCAAGAAGGGGAGGGGATGGGCACAGATACGCAGTATTTT
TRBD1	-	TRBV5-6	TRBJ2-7	CASSLGTGTGEDEQYF	TGTGCCAGCAGCTTAGGTACCGGGACAGGGGAAGACGAGCAGTACTTC
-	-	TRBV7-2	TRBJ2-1	CASSRGSYNEQFF	TGTGCCAGCAGTCGGGGGAGCTACAATGAGCAGTTCTTC
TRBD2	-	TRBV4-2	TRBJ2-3	CASSQELGGGPIDTQYF	TGTGCCAGCAGCCAAGAGTTGGGCGGGGGACCGATAGATACGCAGTATTTT
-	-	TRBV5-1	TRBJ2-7	CASSLGFIAYEQYF	TGCGCCAGCAGCTTGGGTTTTATAGCCTACGAGCAGTACTTC
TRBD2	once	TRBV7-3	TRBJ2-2	CASILNRGGRTGELFF	TGTGCCAGCATCCTAAACCGGGGGGGGAGGACCGGGGAGCTGTTTTTT
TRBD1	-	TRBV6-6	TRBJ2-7	CASGDSHYEQYF	TGTGCCAGCGGGGACAGCCACTACGAGCAGTACTTC
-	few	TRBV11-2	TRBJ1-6	CASSLDSEDPVSPLHF	TGTGCCAGCAGCTTAGATAGCGAGGATCCCGTTTCACCCCTCCACTTT
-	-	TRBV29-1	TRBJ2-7	CSVLPQGQGQYF	TGCAGCGTTCTTCCACAGGGTCAGGGGCAGTACTTC
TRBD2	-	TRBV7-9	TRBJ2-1	CASSFLTGLAVHNEQFF	TGTGCCAGCAGCTTCCTCACGGGGCTAGCGGTTCACAATGAGCAGTTCTTC
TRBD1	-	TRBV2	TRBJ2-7	CASSFDRVHEQYF	TGTGCCAGCAGCTTCGACAGGGTCCACGAGCAGTACTTC
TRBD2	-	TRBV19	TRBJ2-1	CASSIKAGVLGRTHNEQFF	TGTGCCAGTAGTATAAAAGCGGGGGTACTGGGTCGCACGCACAATGAGCAGTTCTTC
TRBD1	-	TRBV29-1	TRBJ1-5	CSASGQGGNQPQHF	TGCAGTGCCTCCGGACAGGGTGGCAATCAGCCCCAGCATTTT
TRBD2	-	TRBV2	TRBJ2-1	CASSEALAGTYNEQFF	TGTGCCAGCAGTGAAGCGCTAGCGGGGACATACAATGAGCAGTTCTTC
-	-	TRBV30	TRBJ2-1	CAWSWGGNEQFF	TGTGCCTGGAGTTGGGGCGGCAATGAGCAGTTCTTC
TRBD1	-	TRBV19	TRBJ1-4	CASSHRDRHPPDEKLFF	TGTGCCAGTAGTCACCGGGACAGGCACCCCCCCGATGAAAAACTGTTTTTT
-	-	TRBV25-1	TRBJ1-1	CASSVQGTNTEAFF	TGTGCCAGCAGTGTTCAGGGTACGAACACTGAAGCTTTCTTT
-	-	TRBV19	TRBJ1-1	CASRAGLEAFF	TGTGCCAGTAGGGCAGGGCTTGAAGCTTTCTTT
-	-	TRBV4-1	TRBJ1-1	CASSQVGGVTGVNTEAFF	TGCGCCAGCAGCCAAGTAGGGGGGGTGACAGGAGTGAACACTGAAGCTTTCTTT
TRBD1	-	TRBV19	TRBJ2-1	CASGDSPYNEQFF	TGTGCCAGCGGGGACAGCCCCTACAATGAGCAGTTCTTC
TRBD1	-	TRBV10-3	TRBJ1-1	CAISAGGGNTEAFF	TGTGCCATCAGTGCAGGGGGTGGGAACACTGAAGCTTTCTTT
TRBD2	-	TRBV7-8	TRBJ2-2	CASTESGVFTGELFF	TGTGCCAGCACCGAGAGCGGGGTCTTCACCGGGGAGCTGTTTTTT
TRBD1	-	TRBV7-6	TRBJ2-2	CASSPRTGPGELFF	TGTGCCAGCAGCCCTAGGACAGGGCCCGGGGAGCTGTTTTTT
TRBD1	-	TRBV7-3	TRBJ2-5	CASSRTGGEYGETQYF	TGTGCCAGCAGCAGGACAGGGGGGGAGTATGGGGAGACCCAGTACTTC
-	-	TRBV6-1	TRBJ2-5	CASSEVGRGATQYF	TGTGCCAGCAGTGAAGTAGGGCGGGGAGCGACCCAGTACTTC
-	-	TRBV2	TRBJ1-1	CASSQGTEAFF	TGTGCCAGCAGTCAGGGGACAGAAGCTTTCTTT
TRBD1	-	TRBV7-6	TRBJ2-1	CASSWDPGNRGLEENEQFF	TGTGCCAGCAGCTGGGATCCGGGAAACAGGGGGCTTGAGGAGAATGAGCAGTTCTTC
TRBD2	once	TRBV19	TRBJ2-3	CASSNLAGGTDTQYF	TGTGCCAGTAGTAACCTAGCGGGGGGAACAGATACGCAGTATTTT
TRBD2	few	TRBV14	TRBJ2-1	CASSQAGLALNEQFF	TGTGCCAGCAGCCAAGCCGGACTAGCGTTGAATGAGCAGTTCTTC
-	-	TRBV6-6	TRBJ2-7	CASSYDGGGPYEQYF	TGTGCCAGCAGTTACGACGGCGGGGGCCCGTACGAGCAGTACTTC
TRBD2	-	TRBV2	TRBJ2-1	CASSAASGGASPPFF	TGTGCCAGCAGTGCCGCTAGCGGGGGGGCCTCCCCACCGTTCTTC
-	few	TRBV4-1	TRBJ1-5	CASSQADQPQHF	TGCGCCAGCAGCCAAGCGGATCAGCCCCAGCATTTT
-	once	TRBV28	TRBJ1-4	CASSFGQDNEKLFF	TGTGCCAGCAGTTTCGGCCAGGATAATGAAAAACTGTTTTTT
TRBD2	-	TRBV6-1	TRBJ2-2	CASSEVQRGANTGELFF	TGTGCCAGCAGTGAAGTCCAGCGGGGTGCGAACACCGGGGAGCTGTTTTTT